This record covers a single TCR beta chain. These data come from a study of blood T cell repertoires in COVID-19. Study as a whole: The United States, Italy and Spain supplied acute and convalescent COVID-19 samples.

Sequencing was performed with immunoSEQ multiplex PCR; in TCRdb, only in-frame clones are kept and a portion is missing. The repertoire includes 470,000 or so clones, 70% to 90% of them detected once, and approximately 2.9% sits in the top ten. The CDR3 runs to 14 residues. V lost 2 bases, J lost 9 bases, and 10 bases stayed unmatched. Germline V gene sequence: CDR1 SGHTA, CDR2 FQGNSA. Material: peripheral blood. This receptor was taken from a human donor in a cohort sampled during active COVID-19. This chain uses TRBV7-2 with TRBJ2-7, with 7 positions matching TRBD2. The CDR3 nucleotides are TGTGCCAGCAGCTTATCTCTAGCGGCGGGCGTGCAGTACTTC. This encodes CASSLSLAAGVQYF.